A selection of T cell receptor beta chains follows, all from one sample in a study of shared clonotypes between healthy human individuals. Profiling relied on immunoSEQ multiplex PCR, and the TCRdb table lists in-frame clones only, not all of them. The sample records millions of clones, roughly 94% being singletons. Sequencing was performed on naive CD4+ T cells sorted from blood. All receptors come from a young man in good health. Each CDR3 is given with its conserved first and last residue. A D gene is named only where the DNA matches it firmly. Size tells how often a clone was seen (once, few, many) or the class of an expanded clone, and some rows leave it out.

clone_size j_call v_call d_call cdr3_nt cdr3_aa
once TRBJ2-7 TRBV6-5 - TGTGCCAGCAGTTACTCGGCGGGCCCTTACGAGCAGTACTTC CASSYSAGPYEQYF
few TRBJ1-1 TRBV14 - TGTGCCAGCAGCCAGTCTTATCTCACTGAAGCTTTCTTT CASSQSYLTEAFF
once TRBJ2-1 TRBV7-9 TRBD2 TGTGCCAGCAGCATAAGCGGGAGAGGGACCTACAATGAGCAGTTCTTC CASSISGRGTYNEQFF
once TRBJ1-5 TRBV6-1 - TGTGCCAGCAGTGTGGGGGGGAATCAGCCCCAGCATTTT CASSVGGNQPQHF
- TRBJ2-7 TRBV7-6 - TGTGCCAGTGGAGGTTGGGGGTCCTACGAGCAGTACTTC CASGGWGSYEQYF
- TRBJ2-1 TRBV12-5 TRBD2 TGTGCTAGTGGTTTGATACCTAAAGGGACTAGCGGGAGAAGAGGTGTGAATGAGCAGTTCTTC CASGLIPKGTSGRRGVNEQFF
- TRBJ1-2 TRBV4-3 - TGCGCCAGCAGCCAAGGACAGGCTAACAACTATGGCTACACCTTC CASSQGQANNYGYTF
- TRBJ1-1 TRBV6-5 - TGTGCCAGCAGTTACTCGGCAGGGGTGAACACTGAAGCTTTCTTT CASSYSAGVNTEAFF
- TRBJ2-3 TRBV6-4 TRBD1 TGTGCCAGCAGTTACAGGGGGTGGACAGATACGCAGTATTTT CASSYRGWTDTQYF
- TRBJ1-1 TRBV28 - TGTGCCATCCAGGTGAACACTGAAGCTTTCTTT CAIQVNTEAFF
- TRBJ2-3 TRBV11-3 TRBD2 TGTGCCAGCAGCTTAGTTACTAGCGGGAGGGCCTCTCTCGATGTAGATACGCAGTATTTT CASSLVTSGRASLDVDTQYF
- TRBJ2-3 TRBV18 TRBD2 TGTGCCAGCTCCCCCTTTCTAGCGGGAGGGCCGGAAGATACGCAGTATTTT CASSPFLAGGPEDTQYF
- TRBJ2-1 TRBV14 - TGTGCCAGCAGCTATAGCGTGGTCCGGGGTGTTGAGCAGTTCTTC CASSYSVVRGVEQFF
- TRBJ2-3 TRBV5-5 - TGTGCCAGCAGCTTGCCGTCGTGGGCTTCCACAGATACGCAGTATTTT CASSLPSWASTDTQYF
- TRBJ2-2 TRBV29-1 - TGCAGCGTTGAAGATCATGGCCGGAACACCGGGGAGCTGTTTTTT CSVEDHGRNTGELFF
- TRBJ1-6 TRBV11-2 - TGTGCCAGCAGCTCAGTGGGGGCCAATTCACCCCTCCACTTT CASSSVGANSPLHF
- TRBJ2-5 TRBV5-4 - TGTGCCAGCAGCTCCACAGGAGAGAAAGAGGCCCAGTACTTC CASSSTGEKEAQYF
- TRBJ2-2 TRBV19 - TGTGCCAGTAGTATATCGACAGGGAACACCGGGGAGCTGTTTTTT CASSISTGNTGELFF
- TRBJ2-7 TRBV11-2 - TGTGCCAGCAGCTTCGGGATCATCTCCTACGAGCAGTACTTC CASSFGIISYEQYF
- TRBJ1-4 TRBV6-5 - TGTGCCAGCGGGGGCGCTGGGGAAAAACTGTTTTTT CASGGAGEKLFF
- TRBJ1-2 TRBV7-9 - TGTGCCAGCAGCCCCGGGGGCCTTGGCTACACCTTC CASSPGGLGYTF
- TRBJ1-5 TRBV6-1 - TGTGCCAGCAGCAATACAGTTAGCAATCAGCCCCAGCATTTT CASSNTVSNQPQHF
once TRBJ1-5 TRBV7-2 - TGTGCCAGCAGCCTCACCGGGACAAATGGCCAGCCCCAGCATTTT CASSLTGTNGQPQHF
- TRBJ2-7 TRBV5-4 - TGTGCCAGCAGCCCCCAGGGGGGTGGAGGCTACGAGCAGTACTTC CASSPQGGGGYEQYF
- TRBJ2-5 TRBV27 TRBD1 TGTGCCAGCAGCCTACAGGGGGGCCGAGAGACCCAGTACTTC CASSLQGGRETQYF
- TRBJ2-3 TRBV7-2 - TGTGCCAGCAGCTGGACCTTCTCAGATACGCAGTATTTT CASSWTFSDTQYF
once TRBJ2-4 TRBV27 - TGTGCCAGCAGTCAACCCGGACTAGCCAAAAACATTCAGTACTTC CASSQPGLAKNIQYF
- TRBJ1-2 TRBV28 - TGTGCCAGCAGTTTGGTACCCCTTAACTATGGCTACACCTTC CASSLVPLNYGYTF
- TRBJ2-7 TRBV10-3 - TGTGCCACTTACTCACCAGGGAGCGAGCAGTACTTC CATYSPGSEQYF
- TRBJ1-5 TRBV4-2 - TGTGCCAGCAGCCCGGACCGCAATAGCAATCAGCCCCAGCATTTT CASSPDRNSNQPQHF
- TRBJ1-2 TRBV6-6 - TGTGCCAGCAGTTACTCGAGCCAACTCATCCTCTACACCTTC CASSYSSQLILYTF
- TRBJ2-1 TRBV5-6 - TGTGCCAGCAGCTTGAGGGGGAACTCCTACAATGAGCAGTTCTTC CASSLRGNSYNEQFF
- TRBJ2-7 TRBV30 - TGTGCCGTCTCTACTCCGGGGGGCTTCTACGAGCAGTACTTC CAVSTPGGFYEQYF
- TRBJ1-1 TRBV6-1 - TGTGCCAGCAGCTCAGGGATGCGGACTGAAGCTTTCTTT CASSSGMRTEAFF
- TRBJ1-1 TRBV9 - TGTGCCAGCAGCGTAGACAGGGTAACGAACACTGAAGCTTTCTTT CASSVDRVTNTEAFF
- TRBJ2-3 TRBV7-9 - TGTGCCAGCAGCTTATCAACTACTACTCCTTACACAGATACGCAGTATTTT CASSLSTTTPYTDTQYF
- TRBJ1-5 TRBV21-1 - TGTGCCAGCAGCAAAGACAGGTCAGGGAGCGGGCAGCCCCAGCATTTT CASSKDRSGSGQPQHF
- TRBJ2-7 TRBV6-5 - TGTGCCAGCAGCACCGGGACTAAAACCAGGGGCGAGCAGTACTTC CASSTGTKTRGEQYF
- TRBJ2-3 TRBV10-2 TRBD2 TGCGCCAGCAGAGGGACTAGAAGCACAGATACGCAGTATTTT CASRGTRSTDTQYF
once TRBJ1-3 TRBV10-3 - TGTGCCATCAGTGAGTATGAAGGAGGCTCTGGAAACACCATATATTTT CAISEYEGGSGNTIYF
- TRBJ2-7 TRBV21-1 - TGTGCCAGCAGCGCCAGGGGAGGAGAGCAGTACTTC CASSARGGEQYF
- TRBJ1-4 TRBV30 - TGTGCCTGGAGTGTCGGGGGTCAGACTAATGAAAAACTGTTTTTT CAWSVGGQTNEKLFF
- TRBJ2-5 TRBV6-1 TRBD1 TGTGCCAGCAGTGGCGGACAGGGAAAGGGGAAGACCCAGTACTTC CASSGGQGKGKTQYF
- TRBJ1-6 TRBV28 TRBD1 TGTGCCAGCAGACCGGGACAGGGAAATAATTCACCCCTCCACTTT CASRPGQGNNSPLHF
- TRBJ2-7 TRBV5-1 - TGCGCCAGCGAACCTGGACACCGAGATTCCTACGAGCAGTACTTC CASEPGHRDSYEQYF
- TRBJ1-2 TRBV19 TRBD1 TGTGCCAGTAGTCGAGACAGGGAGTATGGCTACACCTTC CASSRDREYGYTF
once TRBJ1-2 TRBV2 - TGTGCCAGCAGTGACGGGGCTAACTATGGCTACACCTTC CASSDGANYGYTF
once TRBJ2-1 TRBV30 - TGTGCCACCTCGGGGGATGGTCCCTACAATGAGCAGTTCTTC CATSGDGPYNEQFF